This T cell receptor beta chain was obtained from a study of T cells in Graves' hyperthyroidism and ophthalmopathy. Diagnoses were established using clinical symptoms, serum thyroxine and TRAb, thyroid ultrasound and orbital computed tomography. PBMCs came from around 10 ml fresh peripheral blood. Study-wide results and caveats: Stable hyperthyroidism was separated from ophthalmopathy by a model based on 13 V-J features.

This clonotype was detected many times. Its antigen remains unidentified. Regions amplified from RNA transcripts were the TCR beta CDR3 regions. RT-PCR in the first round (using the HTBI primer set) targeted the TCR CDR3. TCRdb analysed the multiplex PCR reads with MiXCR anew, one entry per CDR3 protein. The table lists almost 250,000 distinct CDR3 sequences, about 25% of them singletons. The sequence was obtained from a woman between 40 and 55 years old with Graves' ophthalmopathy. Sequenced material: blood.

The CDR3 sequence: CASSSHSGTGNEQYF. CDR3 nucleotide sequence: TGTGCCAGCAGTTCCCACTCCGGGACAGGGAACGAGCAGTACTTC. J is TRBJ2-7 and V is TRBV28, with 9 bases aligning to TRBD1. The CDR3 loop spans 15 amino acids. In germline, CDR1 is MDHEN, CDR2 SYDVKM. J was trimmed by 5 bases and V by 4 bases; bases with no gene match: 9. Complete variable domain (other parts from reference TRBV28 and TRBJ2-7): DVKVTQSSRYLVKRTGEKVFLECVQDMDHENMFWYRQDPGLGLRLIYFSYDVKMKEKGDIPEGYSVSREKKERFSLILESASTNQTSMYLCASSSHSGTGNEQYFGPGTRLTVT.